This T cell receptor beta chain was captured by sequencing in a study of blood T cell repertoires in COVID-19. This CDR3 comprises 15 residues. V lost 2 bases, J lost 7 bases, and 10 bases stayed unmatched. Looked up from germline, CDR1 is PRHDT and CDR2 is FYEKMQ (reference sequence). TCRdb's table, derived via immunoSEQ multiplex PCR, lists solely in-frame clones and lacks some. This table has over 85,000 clones, approximately 91% appearing once. This receptor was identified in a man between 18 and 35 years old with acute or convalescent COVID-19. Sequenced input: peripheral blood. The chain has TRBV13 and TRBJ2-7; 8 nucleotides match TRBD1. The CDR3 nucleotides are TGTGCCAGCAGCTTAACCGGGACAGGTAGAAGGGAGCAGTACTTC. This sequence encodes CASSLTGTGRREQYF. Combining the CDR3 with reference TRBV13 and TRBJ2-7 gives the whole variable domain AAGVIQSPRHLIKEKRETATLKCYPIPRHDTVYWYQQGPGQDPQFLISFYEKMQSDKGSIPDRFSAQQFSDYHSELNMSSLELGDSALYFCASSLTGTGRREQYFGPGTRLTVT.